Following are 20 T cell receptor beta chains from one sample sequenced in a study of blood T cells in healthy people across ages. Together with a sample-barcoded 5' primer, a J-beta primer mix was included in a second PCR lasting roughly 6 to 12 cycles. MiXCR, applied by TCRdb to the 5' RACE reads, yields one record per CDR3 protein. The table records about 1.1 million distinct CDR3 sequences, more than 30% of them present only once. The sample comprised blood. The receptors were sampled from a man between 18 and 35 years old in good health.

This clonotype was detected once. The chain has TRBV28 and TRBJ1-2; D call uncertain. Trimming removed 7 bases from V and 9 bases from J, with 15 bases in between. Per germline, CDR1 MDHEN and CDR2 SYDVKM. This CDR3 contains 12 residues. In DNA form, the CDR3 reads TGTGCCAGCAACCAACAGAGGTCCCGCTACACCTTC. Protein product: CASNQQRSRYTF.

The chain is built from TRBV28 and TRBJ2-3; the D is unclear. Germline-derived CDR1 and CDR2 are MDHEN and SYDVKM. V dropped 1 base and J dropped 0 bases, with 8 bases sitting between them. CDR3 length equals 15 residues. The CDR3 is CASSLSQPSTDTQYF. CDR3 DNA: TGTGCCAGCAGTTTATCACAGCCTAGCACAGATACGCAGTATTTT.

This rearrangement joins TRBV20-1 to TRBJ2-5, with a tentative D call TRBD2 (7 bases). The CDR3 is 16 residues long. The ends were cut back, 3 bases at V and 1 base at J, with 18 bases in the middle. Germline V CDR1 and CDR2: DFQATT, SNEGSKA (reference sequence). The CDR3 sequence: CSASIGGAKVQETQYF. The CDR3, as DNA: TGCAGTGCTAGTATAGGGGGGGCTAAGGTCCAAGAGACCCAGTACTTC.

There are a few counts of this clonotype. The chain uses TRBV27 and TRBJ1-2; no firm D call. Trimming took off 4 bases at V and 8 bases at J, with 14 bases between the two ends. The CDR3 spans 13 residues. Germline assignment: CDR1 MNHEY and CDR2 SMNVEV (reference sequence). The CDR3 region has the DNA TGTGCCAGCAGTTCTCGCCTCATGGCGGGCTACACCTTC. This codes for CASSSRLMAGYTF.

The DNA of the CDR3 is TGCAGTGCTCCTACTAGGTGGGAGACCCAGTACTTC. This codes for CSAPTRWETQYF. The chain has TRBV20-1 and TRBJ2-5; maybe TRBD2 (5 bases). The CDR3 contains 12 residues. Germline V gene lookup returns CDR1 DFQATT and CDR2 SNEGSKA (reference sequence). V dropped 5 bases and J dropped 5 bases, with 12 bases sitting between them.

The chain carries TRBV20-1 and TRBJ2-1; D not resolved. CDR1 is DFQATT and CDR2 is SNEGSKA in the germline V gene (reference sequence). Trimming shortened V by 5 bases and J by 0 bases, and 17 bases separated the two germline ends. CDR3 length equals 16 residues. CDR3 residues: CSAGPLARSSYNEQFF. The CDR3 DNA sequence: TGCAGTGCTGGACCTTTAGCCAGGAGCTCCTACAATGAGCAGTTCTTC.

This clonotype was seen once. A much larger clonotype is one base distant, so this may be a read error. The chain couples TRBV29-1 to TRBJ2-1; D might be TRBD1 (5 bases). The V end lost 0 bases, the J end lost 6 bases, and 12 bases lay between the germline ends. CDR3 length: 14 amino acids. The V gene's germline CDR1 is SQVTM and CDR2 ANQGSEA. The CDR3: CSVEDQGPFNEQFF. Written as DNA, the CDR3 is TGCAGCGTTGAAGATCAGGGCCCCTTCAATGAGCAGTTCTTC.

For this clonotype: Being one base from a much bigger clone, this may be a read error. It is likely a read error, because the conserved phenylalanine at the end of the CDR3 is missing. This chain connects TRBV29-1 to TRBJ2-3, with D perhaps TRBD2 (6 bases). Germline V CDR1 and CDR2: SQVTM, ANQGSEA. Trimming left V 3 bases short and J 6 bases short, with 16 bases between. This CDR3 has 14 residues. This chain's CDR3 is CSVDPRGTLDTQYL. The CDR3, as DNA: TGCAGCGTTGATCCACGGGGGACCCTTGATACGCAGTATCTT.

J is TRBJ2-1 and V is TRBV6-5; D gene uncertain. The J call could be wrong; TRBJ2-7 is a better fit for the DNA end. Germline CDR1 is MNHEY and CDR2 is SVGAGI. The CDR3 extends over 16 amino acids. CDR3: CASSYLDPTSYNEQYF. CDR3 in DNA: TGTGCCAGCAGTTACTTGGACCCGACCTCCTACAATGAGCAGTACTTC.

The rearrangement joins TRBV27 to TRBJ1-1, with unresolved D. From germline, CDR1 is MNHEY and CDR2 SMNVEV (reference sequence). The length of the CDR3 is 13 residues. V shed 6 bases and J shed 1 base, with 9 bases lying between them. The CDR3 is CASRVRWNTEAFF. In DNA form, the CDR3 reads TGTGCCAGCAGGGTAAGATGGAACACTGAAGCTTTCTTT.

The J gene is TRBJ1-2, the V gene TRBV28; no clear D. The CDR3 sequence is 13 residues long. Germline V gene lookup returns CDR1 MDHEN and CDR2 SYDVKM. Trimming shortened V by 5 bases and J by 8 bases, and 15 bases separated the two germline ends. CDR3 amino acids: CASSRPGVEGYTF. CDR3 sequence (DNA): TGTGCCAGCAGTCGACCGGGTGTTGAGGGCTACACCTTC.

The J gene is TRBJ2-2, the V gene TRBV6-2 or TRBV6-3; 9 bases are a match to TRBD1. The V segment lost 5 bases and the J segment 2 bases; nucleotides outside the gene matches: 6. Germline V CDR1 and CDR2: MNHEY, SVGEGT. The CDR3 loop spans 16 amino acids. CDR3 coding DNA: TGTGCCAGCAGTCGACGGGACAGGGATAACACCGGGGAGCTGTTTTTT. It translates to CASSRRDRDNTGELFF.

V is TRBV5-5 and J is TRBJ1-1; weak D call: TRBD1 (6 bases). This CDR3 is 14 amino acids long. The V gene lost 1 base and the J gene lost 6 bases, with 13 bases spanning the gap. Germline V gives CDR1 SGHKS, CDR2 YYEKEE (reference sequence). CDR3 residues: CASSLKQGGAEAFF. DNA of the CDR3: TGTGCCAGCAGCTTGAAACAGGGAGGTGCTGAAGCTTTCTTT. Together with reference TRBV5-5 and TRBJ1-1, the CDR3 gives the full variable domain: DAGVTQSPTHLIKTRGQQVTLRCSPISGHKSVSWYQQVLGQGPQFIFQYYEKEERGRGNFPDRFSARQFPNYSSELNVNALLLGDSALYLCASSLKQGGAEAFFGQGTRLTVV.

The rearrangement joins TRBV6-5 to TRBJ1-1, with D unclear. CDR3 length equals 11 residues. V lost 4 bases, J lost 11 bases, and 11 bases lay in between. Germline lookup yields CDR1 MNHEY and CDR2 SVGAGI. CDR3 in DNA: TGTGCCAGCAGTTCGGGAGGTAAGGCTTTCTTT. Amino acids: CASSSGGKAFF.

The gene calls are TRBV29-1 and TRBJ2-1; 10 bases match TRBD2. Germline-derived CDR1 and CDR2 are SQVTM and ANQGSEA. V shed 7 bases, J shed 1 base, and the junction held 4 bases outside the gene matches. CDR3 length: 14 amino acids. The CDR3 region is CSGLAGASYNEQFF. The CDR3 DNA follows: TGCAGCGGCCTAGCGGGGGCATCCTACAATGAGCAGTTCTTC.

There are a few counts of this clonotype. Here the CDR3 DNA reads TGTGCCAGCAGCTCCAGACTAGCGGCCCGGGGGGATACGCAGTATTTT. Translating it yields CASSSRLAARGDTQYF. The rearrangement uses TRBV9 and TRBJ2-3; the match to TRBD2 covers 9 bases. V shed 4 bases, J shed 6 bases, and the junction held 12 bases outside the gene matches. CDR1 and CDR2 (germline): SGDLS, YYNGEE. The CDR3 contains 16 residues.

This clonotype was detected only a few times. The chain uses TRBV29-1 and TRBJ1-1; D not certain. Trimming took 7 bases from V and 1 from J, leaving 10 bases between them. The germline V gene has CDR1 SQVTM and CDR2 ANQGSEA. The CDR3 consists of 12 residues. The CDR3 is CSAMGWNTEAFF. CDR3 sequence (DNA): TGCAGCGCTATGGGTTGGAACACTGAAGCTTTCTTT. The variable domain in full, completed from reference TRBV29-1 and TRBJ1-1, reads SAVISQKPSRDICQRGTSLTIQCQVDSQVTMMFWYRQQPGQSLTLIATANQGSEATYESGFVIDKFPISRPNLTFSTLTVSNMSPEDSSIYLCSAMGWNTEAFFGQGTRLTVV.

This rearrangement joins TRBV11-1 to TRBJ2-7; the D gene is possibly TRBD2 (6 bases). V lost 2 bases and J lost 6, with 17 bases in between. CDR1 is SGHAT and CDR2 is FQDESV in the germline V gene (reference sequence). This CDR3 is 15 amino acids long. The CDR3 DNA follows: TGTGCCAGCAGCTTACGGGGGACCGCCGCGATCGAGCAGTACTTC. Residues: CASSLRGTAAIEQYF.

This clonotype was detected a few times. The CDR3 region is CASSLDKPQNIQYF. CDR3 nucleotide sequence: TGTGCCAGCAGTTTGGATAAGCCCCAAAACATTCAGTACTTC. V gene TRBV12-3 or TRBV12-4 combines with J gene TRBJ2-4, with unresolved D. Trimming left V 3 bases short and J 5 bases short, with 11 bases between. This CDR3 contains 14 residues.

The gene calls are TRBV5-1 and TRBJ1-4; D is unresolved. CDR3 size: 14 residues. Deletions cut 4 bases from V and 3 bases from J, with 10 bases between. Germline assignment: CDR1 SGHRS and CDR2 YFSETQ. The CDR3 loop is CASSQGNANEKLFF. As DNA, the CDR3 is TGCGCCAGCAGCCAAGGGAATGCTAATGAAAAACTGTTTTTT.